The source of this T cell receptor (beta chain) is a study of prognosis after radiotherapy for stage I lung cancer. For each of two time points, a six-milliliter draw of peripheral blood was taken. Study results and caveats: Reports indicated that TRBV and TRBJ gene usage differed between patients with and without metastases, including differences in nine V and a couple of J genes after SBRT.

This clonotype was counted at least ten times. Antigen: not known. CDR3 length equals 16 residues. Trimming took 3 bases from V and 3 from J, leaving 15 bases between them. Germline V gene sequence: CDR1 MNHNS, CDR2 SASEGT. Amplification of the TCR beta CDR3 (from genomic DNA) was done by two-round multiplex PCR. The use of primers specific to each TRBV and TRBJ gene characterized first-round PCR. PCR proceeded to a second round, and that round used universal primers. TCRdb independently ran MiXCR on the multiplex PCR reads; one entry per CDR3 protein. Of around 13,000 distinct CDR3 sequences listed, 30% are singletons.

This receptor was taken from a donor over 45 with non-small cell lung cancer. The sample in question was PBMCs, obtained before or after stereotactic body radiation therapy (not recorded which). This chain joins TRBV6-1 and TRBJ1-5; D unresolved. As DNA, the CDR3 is TGTGCCAGCAGTGAGGAATGGGATGGTTTCAATCAGCCCCAGCATTTT. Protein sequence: CASSEEWDGFNQPQHF.